The next 2 T cell receptor beta chains were all read from a single sample in a study of CXCR3-negative and CXCR3-positive naive CD8 T cells (dated by TCRdb to between 2019 and 2020). The data were produced on a NextSeq 550. The Human TCR Profiling Kit (MiLaboratory) was used to prepare UMI-labeled 5' RACE TRB cDNA libraries. The reads underwent TCRdb reprocessing, giving one record for each CDR3 protein sequence and no DNA. This sample's table has entries for tens of thousands of distinct CDR3 sequences. Clones ranked in the top ten supply 20% to 25% of the sample. The sample was memory CD8+ T cells from blood. Read against the paper, the sample's cell subset or site label means: conventional CD8+ memory T cells (TMEM), sorted as controls. These receptors originate from a human donor in good health. Some clones in this sample may be carry-over from other donors' samples.

This rearrangement joins TRBV7-8 to TRBJ2-7. CDR3 size: 14 residues. Germline V gene lookup returns CDR1 SGHVS and CDR2 FQNEAQ. The CDR3: CASSRARILEEQYF.

This chain joins TRBV5-1 and TRBJ2-7; TCRdb outputs TRBD1, but without DNA this stays unchecked. This CDR3 spans 22 amino acids. Germline CDR1 SGHRS, CDR2 YFSETQ. The CDR3 spells CASICRRTGHDRSYKPPYEQYF.